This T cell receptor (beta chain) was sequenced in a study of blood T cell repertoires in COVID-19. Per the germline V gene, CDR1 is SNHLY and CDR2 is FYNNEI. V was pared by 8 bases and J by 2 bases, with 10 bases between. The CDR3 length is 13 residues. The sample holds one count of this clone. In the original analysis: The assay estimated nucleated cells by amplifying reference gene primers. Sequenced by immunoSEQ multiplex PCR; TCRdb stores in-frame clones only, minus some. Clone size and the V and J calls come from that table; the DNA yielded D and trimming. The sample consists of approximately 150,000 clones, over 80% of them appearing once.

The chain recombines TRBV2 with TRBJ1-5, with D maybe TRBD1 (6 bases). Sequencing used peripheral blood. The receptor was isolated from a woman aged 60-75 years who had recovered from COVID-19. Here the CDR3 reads CASVGGGNQPQHF. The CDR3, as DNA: TGTGCCAGCGTTGGGGGCGGCAATCAGCCCCAGCATTTT.